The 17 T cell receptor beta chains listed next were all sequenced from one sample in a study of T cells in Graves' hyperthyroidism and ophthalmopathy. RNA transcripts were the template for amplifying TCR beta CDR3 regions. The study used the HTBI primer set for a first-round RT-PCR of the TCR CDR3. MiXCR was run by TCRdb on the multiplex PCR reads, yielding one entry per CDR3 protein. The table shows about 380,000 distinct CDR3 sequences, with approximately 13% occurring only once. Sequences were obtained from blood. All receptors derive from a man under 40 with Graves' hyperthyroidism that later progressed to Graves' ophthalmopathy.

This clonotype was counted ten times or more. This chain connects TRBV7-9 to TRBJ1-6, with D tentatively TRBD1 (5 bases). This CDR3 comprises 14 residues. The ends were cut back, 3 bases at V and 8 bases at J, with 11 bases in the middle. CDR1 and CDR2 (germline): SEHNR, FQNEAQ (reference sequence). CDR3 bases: TGTGCCAGCAGCTTGACAGTCCCGGATTCACCCCTCCACTTT. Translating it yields CASSLTVPDSPLHF.

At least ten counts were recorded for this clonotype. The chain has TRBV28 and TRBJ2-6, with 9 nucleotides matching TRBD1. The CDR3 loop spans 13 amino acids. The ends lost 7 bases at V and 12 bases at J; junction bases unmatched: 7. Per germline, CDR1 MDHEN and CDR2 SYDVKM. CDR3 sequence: CASTSGQGRVLTF. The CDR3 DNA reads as TGTGCCAGCACTTCGGGACAGGGTCGCGTCCTGACTTTC. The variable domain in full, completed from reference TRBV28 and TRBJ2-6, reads DVKVTQSSRYLVKRTGEKVFLECVQDMDHENMFWYRQDPGLGLRLIYFSYDVKMKEKGDIPEGYSVSREKKERFSLILESASTNQTSMYLCASTSGQGRVLTFGAGSRLTVL.

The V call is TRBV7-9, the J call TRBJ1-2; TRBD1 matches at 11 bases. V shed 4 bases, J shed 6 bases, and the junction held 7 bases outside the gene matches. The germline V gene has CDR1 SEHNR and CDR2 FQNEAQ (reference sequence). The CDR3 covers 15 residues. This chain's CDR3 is CASSSTGQGVHGYTF. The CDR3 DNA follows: TGTGCCAGCAGCTCAACGGGACAGGGGGTTCATGGCTACACCTTC.

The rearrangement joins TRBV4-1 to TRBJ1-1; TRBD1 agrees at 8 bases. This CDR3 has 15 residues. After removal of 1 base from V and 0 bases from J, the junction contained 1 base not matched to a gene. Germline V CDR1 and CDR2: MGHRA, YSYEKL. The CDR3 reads CASSQGQGLNTEAFF. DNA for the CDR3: TGCGCCAGCAGCCAAGGACAGGGGTTGAACACTGAAGCTTTCTTT.

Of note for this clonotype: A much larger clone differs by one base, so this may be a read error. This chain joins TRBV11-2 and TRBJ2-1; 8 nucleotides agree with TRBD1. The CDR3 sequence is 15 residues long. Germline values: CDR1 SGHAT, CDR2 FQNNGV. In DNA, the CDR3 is TGTGCCAGCAGCTTACGAGGACAGGGCTACAATAAGCAGTTCTTC. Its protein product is CASSLRGQGYNKQFF.

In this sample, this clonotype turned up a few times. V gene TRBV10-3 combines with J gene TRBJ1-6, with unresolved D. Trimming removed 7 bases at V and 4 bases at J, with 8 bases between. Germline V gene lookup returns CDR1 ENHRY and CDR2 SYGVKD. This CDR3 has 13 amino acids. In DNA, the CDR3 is TGTGCCATCACTCGCCTGTATAATTCACCCCTCCACTTT. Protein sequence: CAITRLYNSPLHF.

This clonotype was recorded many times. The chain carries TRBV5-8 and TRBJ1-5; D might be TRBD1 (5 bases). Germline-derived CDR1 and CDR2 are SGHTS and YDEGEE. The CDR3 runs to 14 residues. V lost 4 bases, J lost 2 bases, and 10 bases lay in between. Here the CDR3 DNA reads TGTGCCAGCAGCGGAAGACAGCGCAATCAGCCCCAGCATTTT. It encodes CASSGRQRNQPQHF.

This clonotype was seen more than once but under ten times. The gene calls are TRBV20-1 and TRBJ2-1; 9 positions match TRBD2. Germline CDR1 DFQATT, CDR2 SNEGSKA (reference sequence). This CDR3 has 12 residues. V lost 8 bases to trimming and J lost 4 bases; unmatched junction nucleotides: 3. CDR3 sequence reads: CSLAGFYNEQFF. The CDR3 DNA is TGCAGTCTAGCGGGGTTTTACAATGAGCAGTTCTTC.

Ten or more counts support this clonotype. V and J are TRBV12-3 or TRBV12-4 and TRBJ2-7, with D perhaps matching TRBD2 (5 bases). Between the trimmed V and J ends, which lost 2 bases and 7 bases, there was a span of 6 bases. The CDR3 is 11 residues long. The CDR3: CASSLRGEQYF. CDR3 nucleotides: TGTGCCAGCAGTTTACGGGGAGAGCAGTACTTC.

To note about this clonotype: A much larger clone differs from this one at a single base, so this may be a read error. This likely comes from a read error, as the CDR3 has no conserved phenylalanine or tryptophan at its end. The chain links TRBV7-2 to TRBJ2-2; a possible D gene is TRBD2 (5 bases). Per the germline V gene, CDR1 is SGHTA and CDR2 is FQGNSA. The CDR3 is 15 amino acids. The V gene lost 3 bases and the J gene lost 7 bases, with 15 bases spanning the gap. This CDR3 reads CASSFREAEGGELFL. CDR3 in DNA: TGTGCCAGCAGCTTTCGCGAAGCAGAGGGCGGGGAGCTGTTTTTA.

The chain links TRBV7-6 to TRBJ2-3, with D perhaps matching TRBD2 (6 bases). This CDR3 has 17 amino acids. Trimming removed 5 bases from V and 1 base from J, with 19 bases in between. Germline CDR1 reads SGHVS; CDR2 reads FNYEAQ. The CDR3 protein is CASSMRLGPSGTDTQYF. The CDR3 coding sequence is TGTGCCAGCAGCATGCGACTAGGGCCCTCTGGCACAGATACGCAGTATTTT.

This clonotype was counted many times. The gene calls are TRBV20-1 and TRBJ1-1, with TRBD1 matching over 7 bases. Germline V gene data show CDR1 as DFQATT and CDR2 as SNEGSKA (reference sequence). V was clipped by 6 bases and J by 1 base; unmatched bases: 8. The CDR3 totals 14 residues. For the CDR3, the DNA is TGCAGTGCCACAGGGGCGCGGGGGAACACTGAAGCTTTCTTT. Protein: CSATGARGNTEAFF.

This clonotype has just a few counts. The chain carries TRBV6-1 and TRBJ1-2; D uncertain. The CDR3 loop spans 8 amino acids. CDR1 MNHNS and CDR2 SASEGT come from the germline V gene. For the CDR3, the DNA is TGTACCCGGCTGGGCTACACCTTC. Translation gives CTRLGYTF.

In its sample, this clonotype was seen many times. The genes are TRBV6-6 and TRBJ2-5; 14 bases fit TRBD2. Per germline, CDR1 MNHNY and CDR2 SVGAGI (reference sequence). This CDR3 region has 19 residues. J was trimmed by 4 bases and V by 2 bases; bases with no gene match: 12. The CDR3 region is CASSYLDYPGTSGGETQYF. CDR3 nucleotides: TGTGCCAGCAGTTACCTAGATTATCCGGGGACTAGCGGGGGAGAGACCCAGTACTTC.

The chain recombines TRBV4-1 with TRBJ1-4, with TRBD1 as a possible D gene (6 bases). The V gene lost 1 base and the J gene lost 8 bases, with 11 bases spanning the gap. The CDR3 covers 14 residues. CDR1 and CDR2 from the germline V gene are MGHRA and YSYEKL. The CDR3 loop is CASSQAGEGEKLFF. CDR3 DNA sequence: TGCGCCAGCAGCCAAGCAGGGGAGGGGGAAAAACTGTTTTTT.

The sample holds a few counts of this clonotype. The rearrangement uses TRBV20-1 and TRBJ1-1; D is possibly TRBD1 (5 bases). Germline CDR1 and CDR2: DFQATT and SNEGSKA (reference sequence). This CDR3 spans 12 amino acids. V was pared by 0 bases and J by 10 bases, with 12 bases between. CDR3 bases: TGCAGTGCTAGAGATGGGGGGATTGGAGCTTTCTTT. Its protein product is CSARDGGIGAFF.

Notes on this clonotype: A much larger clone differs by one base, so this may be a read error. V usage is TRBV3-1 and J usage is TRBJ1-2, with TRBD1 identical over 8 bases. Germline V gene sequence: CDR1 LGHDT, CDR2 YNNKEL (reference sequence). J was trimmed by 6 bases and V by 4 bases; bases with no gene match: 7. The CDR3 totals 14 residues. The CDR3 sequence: CASSLPQGANGYTF. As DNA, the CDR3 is TGTGCCAGCAGCCTTCCCCAGGGGGCAAATGGCTACACCTTC.